This T cell receptor (beta chain) was profiled in a study of T cell responses to AZD1222 COVID-19 vaccine. For the study at large: Second-dose timings of about 4 or about 12 weeks were pooled.

In the case of this clone: Its specificity is not known. At one end, the junction sequence differs from germline, possibly due to a read error.

Measured with immunoSEQ multiplex PCR; TCRdb has only the in-frame clones, and not every one. There are roughly 110,000 clones in the sample; 80% to 85% occur only once, and around 9.9% lies in the top ten. Overall study findings and caveats: Clonal diversity was possibly underestimated; the donors were predominantly white British and more often female.

Germline CDR1 and CDR2: MGHRA and YSYEKL. The CDR3 loop spans 14 amino acids. This material consisted of peripheral blood, taken on day 0 of AZD1222 vaccination. The V gene is TRBV4-1, the J gene TRBJ2-5; D is uncertain. The TCR was taken from an adult in good health. Here the CDR3 reads CASRQEIGQETQYF. CDR3 DNA sequence: TGCGCCAGCAGACAAGAGATTGGGCAAGAGACCCAGTACTTC.